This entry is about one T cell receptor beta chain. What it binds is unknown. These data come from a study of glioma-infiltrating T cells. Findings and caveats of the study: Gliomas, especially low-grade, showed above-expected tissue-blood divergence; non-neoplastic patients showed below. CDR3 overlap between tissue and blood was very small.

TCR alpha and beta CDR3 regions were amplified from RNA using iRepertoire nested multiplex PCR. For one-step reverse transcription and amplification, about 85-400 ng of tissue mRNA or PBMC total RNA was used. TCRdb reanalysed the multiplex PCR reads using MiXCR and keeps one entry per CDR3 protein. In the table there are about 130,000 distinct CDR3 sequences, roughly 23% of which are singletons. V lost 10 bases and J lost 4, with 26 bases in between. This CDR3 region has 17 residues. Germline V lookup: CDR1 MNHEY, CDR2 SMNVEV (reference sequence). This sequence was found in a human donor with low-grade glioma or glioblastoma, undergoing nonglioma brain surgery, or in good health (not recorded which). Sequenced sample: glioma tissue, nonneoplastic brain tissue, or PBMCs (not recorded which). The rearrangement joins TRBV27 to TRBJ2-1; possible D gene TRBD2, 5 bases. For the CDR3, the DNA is TGTGCCATCTTTTCTTTAGATCTAGGACGGGGATACAATGAGCAGTTCTTC. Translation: CAIFSLDLGRGYNEQFF.